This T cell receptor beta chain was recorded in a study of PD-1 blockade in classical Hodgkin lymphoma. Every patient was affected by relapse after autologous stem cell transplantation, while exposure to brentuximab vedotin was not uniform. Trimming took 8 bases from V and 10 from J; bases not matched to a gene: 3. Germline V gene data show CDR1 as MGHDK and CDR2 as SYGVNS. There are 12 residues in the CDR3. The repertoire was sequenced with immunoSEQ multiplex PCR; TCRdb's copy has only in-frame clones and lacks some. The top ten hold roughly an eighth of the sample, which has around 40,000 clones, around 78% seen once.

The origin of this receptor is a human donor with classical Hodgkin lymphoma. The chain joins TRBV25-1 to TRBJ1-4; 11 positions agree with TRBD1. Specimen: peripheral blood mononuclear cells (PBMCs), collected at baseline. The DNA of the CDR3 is TGTGCCAGCCGAGGGACAGGGGGAAAACTGTTTTTT. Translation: CASRGTGGKLFF.